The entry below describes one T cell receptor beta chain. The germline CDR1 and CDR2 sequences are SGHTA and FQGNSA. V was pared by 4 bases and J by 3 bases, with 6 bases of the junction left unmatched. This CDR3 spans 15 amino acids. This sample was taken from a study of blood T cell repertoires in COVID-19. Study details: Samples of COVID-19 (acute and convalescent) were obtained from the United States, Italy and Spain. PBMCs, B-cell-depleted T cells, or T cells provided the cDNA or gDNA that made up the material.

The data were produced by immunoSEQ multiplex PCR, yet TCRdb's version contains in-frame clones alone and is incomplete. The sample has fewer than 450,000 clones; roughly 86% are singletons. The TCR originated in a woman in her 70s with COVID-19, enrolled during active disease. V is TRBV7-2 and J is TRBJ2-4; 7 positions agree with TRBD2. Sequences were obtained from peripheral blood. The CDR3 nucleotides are TGTGCCAGCAGCTCCCGACAGCGGGGCAAAAACATTCAGTACTTC. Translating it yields CASSSRQRGKNIQYF. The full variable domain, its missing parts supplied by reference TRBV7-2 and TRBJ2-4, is GAGVSQSPSNKVTEKGKDVELRCDPISGHTALYWYRQSLGQGLEFLIYFQGNSAPDKSGLPSDRFSAERTGGSVSTLTIQRTQQEDSAVYLCASSSRQRGKNIQYFGAGTRLSVL.